What follows is one T cell receptor (beta chain) and its context. The antigen is not known. The same CDR3 can be traced to other DNA sequences in this sample. Primers: 60 Vbeta forward and 13 Jbeta reverse. Measured with immunoSEQ multiplex PCR; TCRdb has only the in-frame clones, and not every one. In the table there are roughly 180,000 clones, roughly three quarters of which are singletons. The data are from a study of cytomegalovirus exposure and HLA in healthy donors. Study-wide results and caveats: The authors excluded some V segments, including TRBV6-2 and TRBV6-3, as indistinguishable. In a later analysis, TCR beta V- and J-gene trimming showed a link to a missense DCLRE1C variant.

In germline, CDR1 is SGDLS, CDR2 YYNGEE. This CDR3 has 15 residues. V lost 3 bases, J lost 0 bases, and 0 bases stayed unmatched. Among the donors, all were healthy bone marrow donors. Each donor was nominally healthy when sampled (though unrecorded immune exposures were likely). The chain recombines TRBV9 with TRBJ2-1, with TRBD2 matching 10 bases. This sequence originates from a male donor in good health and CMV-seronegative. Sequenced: PBMCs. DNA for the CDR3: TGTGCCAGCAGCGCTAGCGGGAGCTCCTACAATGAGCAGTTCTTC. Amino acid sequence: CASSASGSSYNEQFF.